These 31 T cell receptor beta chains came from one sample sequenced in a study of blood T cell repertoires in COVID-19. Clones were sequenced by immunoSEQ multiplex PCR, and TCRdb holds only the in-frame ones, with some missing. The sample includes approximately 250,000 clones, 70% to 90% of them seen just once. Sequenced: PBMCs or T cells enriched from blood (not recorded which). The receptor source for this set is a woman aged 40 to 49 with acute COVID-19.

The V call is TRBV6-5, the J call TRBJ1-1, with D tentatively TRBD1 (5 bases). The CDR3 contains 14 residues. In germline, CDR1 is MNHEY, CDR2 SVGAGI. Trimming removed 4 bases from V and 3 bases from J, with 12 bases in between. The CDR3 spells CASSSLGTDTEAFF. In DNA form, the CDR3 reads TGTGCCAGCAGTTCCCTGGGGACTGACACTGAAGCTTTCTTT.

The J gene is TRBJ2-5, the V gene TRBV24-1; TRBD2 matches at 15 bases. Germline V lookup: CDR1 KGHDR, CDR2 SFDVKD. V shed 3 bases and J 8 bases; nucleotides not matched to a gene: 6. The CDR3 is made up of 16 amino acids. CDR3 loop: CATSDGGLAGGETQYF. Written as DNA, the CDR3 is TGTGCCACCAGTGATGGGGGACTAGCGGGAGGCGAAACCCAGTACTTC.

Notes on this clone: This sample also contains other DNA sequences that code for the same CDR3. The chain is built from TRBV5-1 and TRBJ1-2; 8 bases line up with TRBD1. This CDR3 is 14 amino acids long. The V segment lost 0 bases and the J segment 2 bases; nucleotides outside the gene matches: 0. CDR1 and CDR2 (germline): SGHRS, YFSETQ. CDR3 sequence reads: CASSLDRGNYGYTF. CDR3 nucleotides: TGCGCCAGCAGCTTGGACAGGGGGAACTATGGCTACACCTTC.

CDR3 sequence (DNA): TGTGCCAGCAGTTTATTGTCTACAGGATCATGGGAAAAACTGTTTTTT. Amino acids: CASSLLSTGSWEKLFF. The chain is built from TRBV13 and TRBJ1-4, with TRBD1 as a possible D gene (5 bases). V lost 6 bases and J lost 8, with 22 bases in between. Germline CDR1 PRHDT, CDR2 FYEKMQ (reference sequence). The CDR3 spans 16 residues.

The rearrangement uses TRBV5-4 and TRBJ1-6; possible D gene TRBD1, 5 bases. Trimming took off 5 bases at V and 8 bases at J, with 17 bases between the two ends. CDR3 length: 15 amino acids. Germline assignment: CDR1 SGHNT and CDR2 YYREEE (reference sequence). CDR3 nucleotide sequence: TGTGCCAGCAGTGCGGGGGGGTCCAAGGATTCACCCCTCCACTTT. It translates to CASSAGGSKDSPLHF.

This clone has only one observation. This chain uses TRBV6-2 or TRBV6-3 with TRBJ2-2, with D unclear. Trimming removed 1 base from V and 6 bases from J, with 9 bases in between. Germline-derived CDR1 and CDR2 are MNHEY and SVGEGT. The CDR3 spans 14 residues. The CDR3 bases are TGTGCCAGCAGTTACTTACTGTCCGCCGGGGAGCTGTTTTTT. Protein: CASSYLLSAGELFF.

The chain joins TRBV24-1 to TRBJ2-3; 9 bases line up with TRBD2. V lost 3 bases to trimming and J lost 2 bases; unmatched junction nucleotides: 2. Germline V gives CDR1 KGHDR, CDR2 SFDVKD. CDR3 length: 15 amino acids. CDR3 sequence reads: CATSDSGRPTDTQYF. The CDR3 nucleotides are TGTGCCACCAGTGATAGCGGGAGGCCCACAGATACGCAGTATTTT.

The chain uses TRBV19 and TRBJ1-2; weak D call: TRBD1 (5 bases). Per germline, CDR1 LNHDA and CDR2 SQIVND (reference sequence). The CDR3 length is 11 residues. Trimming shortened V by 7 bases and J by 5 bases, and 8 bases separated the two germline ends. The CDR3 coding sequence is TGTGCCAGTACAGGGAGGTATGGCTACACCTTC. It specifies CASTGRYGYTF.

The chain links TRBV6-5 to TRBJ1-5, with D tentatively TRBD1 (6 bases). V dropped 5 bases and J dropped 4 bases, with 15 bases sitting between them. Per germline, CDR1 MNHEY and CDR2 SVGAGI. This CDR3 is 15 amino acids long. CDR3 sequence: CASSTGGGGNQPQHF. Here the CDR3 DNA reads TGTGCCAGCAGTACCGGGGGAGGGGGAAATCAGCCCCAGCATTTT.

The chain joins TRBV4-1 to TRBJ2-5; D possibly corresponds to TRBD2 (6 bases). The CDR3 runs 13 residues. Trimming took off 4 bases at V and 6 bases at J, with 12 bases between the two ends. Per germline, CDR1 MGHRA and CDR2 YSYEKL. CDR3 loop: CASSREDLKTQYF. In DNA form, the CDR3 reads TGCGCCAGCAGCCGGGAGGACTTGAAGACCCAGTACTTC.

The CDR3 loop reads CASSPKDREFDEQYV. Written as DNA, the CDR3 is TGTGCCAGCAGCCCCAAGGACAGGGAGTTCGACGAGCAGTACGTC. This chain connects TRBV6-2 or TRBV6-3 to TRBJ2-7, with TRBD1 identical over 8 bases. The CDR3 covers 15 residues. Germline V gene data show CDR1 as MNHEY and CDR2 as SVGEGT. J gave up 5 bases and V 6 bases, and 12 bases lay outside the gene matches.

This chain joins TRBV30 and TRBJ1-5, with 7 bases lining up with TRBD1. The V and J ends lost 4 bases and 9 bases, in that order; junction bases with no gene match: 12. The CDR3 sequence is 14 residues long. Germline V gene sequence: CDR1 GTSNPN, CDR2 SVGIG (reference sequence). DNA for the CDR3: TGTGCCTGGACTGAGTCAACAGGGGTCTGGCCCCAGCATTTT. This codes for CAWTESTGVWPQHF.

J is TRBJ2-2 and V is TRBV19; D perhaps matches TRBD2 (6 bases). Germline CDR1 is LNHDA and CDR2 is SQIVND (reference sequence). Trimming left V 0 bases short and J 3 bases short, with 14 bases between. This CDR3 contains 17 residues. The CDR3 nucleotides are TGTGCCAGTAGTATAGATCTGGAGGGACCCCACACCGGGGAGCTGTTTTTT. This gives the protein CASSIDLEGPHTGELFF.

V and J are TRBV5-4 and TRBJ2-1, with 15 positions matching TRBD2. Losses at the gene ends were 6 bases for V and 7 bases for J; bases not matched to a gene: 8. Germline assignment: CDR1 SGHNT and CDR2 YYREEE (reference sequence). The CDR3 spans 16 residues. The CDR3 DNA follows: TGTGCCAGCAACCCCGGGACTAGCGGGGGGTGGAATGAGCAGTTCTTC. This codes for CASNPGTSGGWNEQFF.

The chain links TRBV6-5 to TRBJ1-4; a possible D gene is TRBD1 (6 bases). The CDR3 length is 15 residues. Trimming cost V 6 bases and J 8 bases, with 19 bases left between them. CDR1 and CDR2 from the germline V gene are MNHEY and SVGAGI. The CDR3 loop is CASSSGTLIGEKLFF. The DNA for the CDR3 is TGTGCCAGCAGCTCCGGGACACTTATTGGGGAAAAACTGTTTTTT.

This sequence joins TRBV7-9 and TRBJ2-2; the match to TRBD1 covers 9 bases. With V trimmed by 3 bases and J by 1 base, 3 bases remained unmatched. The germline CDR1 and CDR2 sequences are SEHNR and FQNEAQ (reference sequence). The CDR3 covers 16 residues. The CDR3 region is CASSFGGQGNTGELFF. CDR3 coding DNA: TGTGCCAGCAGCTTCGGGGGACAGGGGAACACCGGGGAGCTGTTTTTT.

In this sample, this clone turned up once. This sequence joins TRBV7-9 and TRBJ1-1, with D possibly TRBD1 on 5 matching bases. The V gene lost 5 bases and the J gene lost 2 bases, with 12 bases spanning the gap. CDR3 size: 14 residues. The germline gives CDR1 SEHNR, CDR2 FQNEAQ (reference sequence). CDR3 sequence reads: CASSLWGGNTEAFF. In DNA form, the CDR3 reads TGTGCCAGCAGCCTCTGGGGGGGTAACACTGAAGCTTTCTTT.

This chain links TRBV6-5 with TRBJ2-2; the match to TRBD1 covers 8 bases. The CDR3 runs to 15 residues. Germline CDR1 is MNHEY and CDR2 is SVGAGI. Trimming cost V 7 bases and J 3 bases; bases outside gene matches: 7. For the CDR3, the DNA is TGTGCCAGCACCGGACAGGGAAAGGACACCGGGGAGCTGTTTTTT. It translates to CASTGQGKDTGELFF.

The V gene is TRBV19, the J gene TRBJ1-4; 8 nucleotides align to TRBD1. Losses at the gene ends were 5 bases for V and 0 bases for J; bases not matched to a gene: 14. Germline-derived CDR1 and CDR2 are LNHDA and SQIVND (reference sequence). The CDR3 sequence is 19 residues long. The chain's CDR3 is CASSLVQDRAQSTNEKLFF. CDR3 DNA sequence: TGTGCCAGTAGTCTTGTACAGGACAGGGCTCAATCAACTAATGAAAAACTGTTTTTT.

The V and J genes are TRBV2 and TRBJ2-7, with D unresolved. CDR3 length: 12 amino acids. Germline CDR1 is SNHLY and CDR2 is FYNNEI. V was trimmed by 2 bases and J by 4 bases, leaving 6 bases between them. The CDR3 coding sequence is TGTGCCAGCAGTGAATTGGAGTACGAGCAGTACTTC. The encoded protein is CASSELEYEQYF.

The chain uses TRBV10-3 and TRBJ2-2; TRBD1 matches at 7 bases. The V gene's germline CDR1 is ENHRY and CDR2 SYGVKD. J gave up 0 bases and V 6 bases, and 7 bases lay outside the gene matches. This CDR3 is 16 amino acids long. The CDR3 reads CAIRKRDSANTGELFF. CDR3 coding DNA: TGTGCCATCAGGAAAAGGGACAGCGCGAACACCGGGGAGCTGTTTTTT.

This clone was seen a single time. This CDR3 is CASAVGGADTQYF. As DNA, the CDR3 is TGTGCCAGCGCTGTGGGAGGGGCAGATACGCAGTATTTT. The rearrangement links TRBV9 to TRBJ2-3; TRBD2 agrees at 7 bases. The germline gives CDR1 SGDLS, CDR2 YYNGEE. The CDR3 extends over 13 amino acids. The J segment lost 4 bases and the V segment lost 7 bases, leaving 6 bases of the junction unmatched.

This chain links TRBV12-5 with TRBJ1-1; D is uncertain. Deletions cut 6 bases from V and 1 base from J, with 9 bases between. CDR1 LGHNT and CDR2 FRNRAP come from the germline V gene. This CDR3 comprises 13 residues. CDR3 sequence reads: CASGADWNTEAFF. As DNA, the CDR3 is TGTGCTAGTGGGGCGGACTGGAACACTGAAGCTTTCTTT.

In its sample, this clone was seen once. The chain is built from TRBV30 and TRBJ2-1, with TRBD2 matching 9 bases. V dropped 3 bases and J dropped 7; count of bases not matched to a gene: 4. CDR3 length equals 13 residues. Germline CDR1 and CDR2: GTSNPN and SVGIG (reference sequence). CDR3 in amino acids: CAWRLAGGNEQFF. Here the CDR3 DNA reads TGTGCCTGGAGACTAGCGGGCGGAAATGAGCAGTTCTTC.

J is TRBJ2-7 and V is TRBV6-2 or TRBV6-3; 8 bases are shared with TRBD2. With V trimmed by 4 bases and J by 5 bases, 7 bases remained unmatched. CDR3 length: 14 amino acids. The germline V gene has CDR1 MNHEY and CDR2 SVGEGT. The CDR3 DNA follows: TGTGCCAGCAGTTCTCGGCGGGGGGACGACGAGCAGTACTTC. Its protein product is CASSSRRGDDEQYF.

This clone was observed a single time. The rearrangement uses TRBV19 and TRBJ1-5, with 12 positions matching TRBD1. Germline V gene lookup returns CDR1 LNHDA and CDR2 SQIVND (reference sequence). The CDR3 runs 15 residues. Trimming took 4 bases from V and 8 from J; bases not matched to a gene: 6. The CDR3 reads CASSTGQGAWEPQHF. CDR3 nucleotide sequence: TGTGCCAGTAGTACGGGACAGGGGGCGTGGGAGCCCCAGCATTTT.

This clone was seen more than once but under ten times. The genes are TRBV5-8 and TRBJ1-2, with D uncertain. The germline V gene encodes CDR1 SGHTS and CDR2 YDEGEE. The CDR3 is 13 amino acids. V was clipped by 0 bases and J by 4 bases, with 7 bases between them. The CDR3 DNA is TGTGCCAGCAGCTTGGAACTTATCTATGGCTACACCTTC. Amino acid sequence: CASSLELIYGYTF.

The rearrangement joins TRBV29-1 to TRBJ1-2; 7 positions match TRBD1. The germline V gene has CDR1 SQVTM and CDR2 ANQGSEA. The CDR3 is 13 amino acids. The J segment lost 4 bases and the V segment lost 5 bases, leaving 7 bases of the junction unmatched. DNA for the CDR3: TGCAGCGTTCGGATCCAGGGGGTCTATGGCTACACCTTC. Translation gives CSVRIQGVYGYTF. Variable domain in full (rest from reference TRBV29-1 and TRBJ1-2): SAVISQKPSRDICQRGTSLTIQCQVDSQVTMMFWYRQQPGQSLTLIATANQGSEATYESGFVIDKFPISRPNLTFSTLTVSNMSPEDSSIYLCSVRIQGVYGYTFGSGTRLTVV.

The CDR3 DNA sequence: TGTGCCAGTAGTATAGCCGGGGGGACAGAGACCCAGTACTTC. It translates to CASSIAGGTETQYF. This chain connects TRBV19 to TRBJ2-5, with TRBD2 identical over 7 bases. This CDR3 has 14 amino acids. Germline loops: CDR1 LNHDA, CDR2 SQIVND (reference sequence). The V segment lost 1 base and the J segment 4 bases; nucleotides outside the gene matches: 3.

This clone was seen ten or more times. The chain combines TRBV6-2 or TRBV6-3 with TRBJ2-6; D not certain. The germline gives CDR1 MNHEY, CDR2 SVGEGT. The CDR3 contains 16 residues. Trimming removed 6 bases from V and 0 bases from J, with 12 bases in between. CDR3 nucleotide sequence: TGTGCCAGCAGACCTCGTATCTTCTCTGGGGCCAACGTCCTGACTTTC. Protein sequence: CASRPRIFSGANVLTF.

The CDR3 spells CASSLGVAGGGNEQYV. The CDR3 DNA sequence: TGTGCCAGCAGCTTGGGGGTAGCGGGAGGGGGTAACGAGCAGTACGTC. The chain links TRBV11-2 to TRBJ2-7; TRBD2 matches 11 bases. Germline-derived CDR1 and CDR2 are SGHAT and FQNNGV. This CDR3 has 16 amino acids. Losses at the gene ends were 3 bases for V and 5 bases for J; bases not matched to a gene: 9.